Described below is a single T cell receptor (beta chain) sequence and its context. Germline CDR1 is LNHDA and CDR2 is SQIVND (reference sequence). Deletions cut 1 base from V and 4 bases from J, with 11 bases between. CDR3 size: 15 residues. The record originates from a study of blood T cell repertoires in COVID-19. Turning to the study itself: The analysed material was cDNA or gDNA that came from T cells, B-cell-depleted T cells, or PBMCs.

In the original analysis: Estimates of nucleated cell counts were drawn from the amplification of reference gene primers. Sequencing used immunoSEQ multiplex PCR; TCRdb keeps in-frame clones, though not all of them. Clonal size and the V and J genes are those of that table, whereas D and trimming came from the DNA. The sample contains approximately 150,000 clones, roughly 87% of which appear only once. The chain carries TRBV19 and TRBJ1-3; the D gene is possibly TRBD1 (5 bases). Input material: peripheral blood. This clonotype was sampled from a woman aged 50 to 60 with acute or convalescent COVID-19. The CDR3 DNA follows: TGTGCCAGTAGTATAGGGGGCCAGGGAGGAAACACCATATATTTT. It translates to CASSIGGQGGNTIYF.